This T cell receptor (beta chain) was identified during a study of blood T cells in healthy people across ages. Study-wide findings and caveats: Per million T cells, TCR beta diversity dropped roughly linearly as age increased. Naive CD4+ cell counts and diversity both ran higher in long-lived than in aged donors.

This clonotype has a handful of counts. Antigen specificity is unknown. A J-beta primer mix and a sample-barcoded 5' primer were used in a second PCR of roughly 7 to 12 cycles. Each cDNA was tagged by a template-switch adaptor containing 12 random nucleotides. TCRdb re-called the 5' RACE reads with MiXCR, one entry per CDR3 protein. The table lists some 1.5 million distinct CDR3 sequences, over 25% of them singletons. CDR3 length: 14 amino acids. The V gene end was trimmed by 10 bases and the J gene end by 1 base; junction bases not matched to a gene: 6. Germline assignment: CDR1 SGHTA and CDR2 FQGNSA.

Sequencing input: blood. The rearrangement links TRBV7-2 to TRBJ2-3; 9 bases align to TRBD2. The receptor comes from a woman in her thirties in good health. CDR3 region: CATGTSWGTDTQYF. CDR3 bases: TGTGCCACCGGGACTAGCTGGGGCACAGATACGCAGTATTTT.